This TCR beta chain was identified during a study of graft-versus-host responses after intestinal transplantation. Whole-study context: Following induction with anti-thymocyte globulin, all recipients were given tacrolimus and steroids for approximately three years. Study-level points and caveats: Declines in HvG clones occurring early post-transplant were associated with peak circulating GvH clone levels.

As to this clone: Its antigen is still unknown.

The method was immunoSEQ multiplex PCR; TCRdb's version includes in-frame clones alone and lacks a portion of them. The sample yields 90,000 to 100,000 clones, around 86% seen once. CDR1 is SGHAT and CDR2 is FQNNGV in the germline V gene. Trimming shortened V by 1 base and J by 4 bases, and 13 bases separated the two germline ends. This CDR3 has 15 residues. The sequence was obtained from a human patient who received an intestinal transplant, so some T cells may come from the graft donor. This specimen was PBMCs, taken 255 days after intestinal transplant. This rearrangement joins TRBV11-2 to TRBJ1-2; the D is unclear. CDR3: CASSLGVGFSYGYTF. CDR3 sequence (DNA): TGTGCCAGCAGCTTAGGGGTAGGGTTCTCCTATGGCTACACCTTC. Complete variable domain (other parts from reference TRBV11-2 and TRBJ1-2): EAGVAQSPRYKIIEKRQSVAFWCNPISGHATLYWYQQILGQGPKLLIQFQNNGVVDDSQLPKDRFSAERLKGVDSTLKIQPAKLEDSAVYLCASSLGVGFSYGYTFGSGTRLTVV.